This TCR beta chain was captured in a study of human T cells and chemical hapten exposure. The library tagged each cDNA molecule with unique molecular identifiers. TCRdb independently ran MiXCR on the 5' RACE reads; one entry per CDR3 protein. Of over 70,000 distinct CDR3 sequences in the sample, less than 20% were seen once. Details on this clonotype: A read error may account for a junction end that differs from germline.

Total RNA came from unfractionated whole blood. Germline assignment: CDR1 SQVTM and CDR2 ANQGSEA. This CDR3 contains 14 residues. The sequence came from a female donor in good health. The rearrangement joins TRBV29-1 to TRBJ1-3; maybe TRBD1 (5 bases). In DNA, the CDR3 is TGCAGCGTCACCCCCGGACACTCTGGAAACGCCATATATTTT. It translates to CSVTPGHSGNAIYF. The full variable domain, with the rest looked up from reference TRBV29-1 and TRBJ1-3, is SAVISQKPSRDICQRGTSLTIQCQVDSQVTMMFWYRQQPGQSLTLIATANQGSEATYESGFVIDKFPISRPNLTFSTLTVSNMSPEDSSIYLCSVTPGHSGNAIYFGEGSWLTVV.